These 17 T cell receptor beta chains share one sample of origin, sequenced in a study of T-cell memory formation after mild COVID-19. TCRdb reprocessed the 5' RACE reads with MiXCR, giving one entry per CDR3 protein. In the table there are fewer than 350,000 distinct CDR3 sequences, 8.2% of which are singletons. Sequencing was carried out using PBMCs or a T cell subset sorted from them (not recorded which). Receptors were obtained from a man aged 18 to 30 who had mild COVID-19 (a few samples of this study predate the infection). Cell type and time point are not known.

A few counts support this clonotype. The J gene is TRBJ2-6, the V gene TRBV12-3 or TRBV12-4; unclear D gene. The CDR3 is 13 amino acids. V lost 9 bases and J lost 0, with 6 bases in between. Here the CDR3 reads CASIHSGANVLTF. CDR3 coding DNA: TGTGCCAGTATCCACTCTGGGGCCAACGTCCTGACTTTC.

This clonotype occurred a few times. The chain is built from TRBV9 and TRBJ2-2; D not resolved. The CDR3 loop spans 13 amino acids. Germline CDR1 is SGDLS and CDR2 is YYNGEE. V lost 2 bases and J 5 bases, leaving 7 bases between the germline ends. The CDR3 bases are TGTGCCAGCAGCGTCTACTCGACCGGGGAGCTGTTTTTT. As protein: CASSVYSTGELFF.

This clonotype was detected a few times. This chain links TRBV20-1 with TRBJ1-3; 9 bases fit TRBD1. Germline loops: CDR1 DFQATT, CDR2 SNEGSKA (reference sequence). V trimming: 5 bases; J trimming: 2 bases; junction bases outside the gene matches: 4. This CDR3 comprises 14 residues. The CDR3 sequence is CSAGDRVAGNTIYF. The DNA for the CDR3 is TGCAGTGCTGGGGACAGGGTGGCTGGAAACACCATATATTTT.

This clonotype was counted only a few times. The V and J genes are TRBV9 and TRBJ2-2, with 8 bases identical to TRBD1. Germline values: CDR1 SGDLS, CDR2 YYNGEE. After removal of 3 bases from V and 5 bases from J, the junction contained 3 bases not matched to a gene. The CDR3 has 14 residues. CDR3 sequence reads: CASSEQGATGELFF. DNA for the CDR3: TGTGCCAGCAGCGAGCAGGGGGCTACCGGGGAGCTGTTTTTT.

This chain connects TRBV5-4 to TRBJ2-4; 12 positions match TRBD1. V lost 3 bases, J lost 4 bases, and 5 bases stayed unmatched. The CDR3 contains 16 residues. Per the germline V gene, CDR1 is SGHNT and CDR2 is YYREEE (reference sequence). Written as DNA, the CDR3 is TGTGCCAGCAGCTCTGGGACAGGGGGCGCAAAAAACATTCAGTACTTC. Amino acids: CASSSGTGGAKNIQYF.

There are a few counts of this clonotype. The V and J genes are TRBV10-3 and TRBJ2-7, with TRBD1 as a possible D gene (6 bases). The V gene lost 9 bases and the J gene lost 0 bases, with 9 bases spanning the gap. This CDR3 is built from 12 residues. CDR1 ENHRY and CDR2 SYGVKD come from the germline V gene. The CDR3 loop reads CAIGQSSYEQYF. Here the CDR3 DNA reads TGTGCCATAGGACAGAGCTCCTACGAGCAGTACTTC.

The V and J genes are TRBV9 and TRBJ1-6; D is unclear. This CDR3 has 15 residues. Germline CDR1 and CDR2: SGDLS and YYNGEE. V was cut by 0 bases and J by 0 bases, with 4 bases left in between. The CDR3 nucleotides are TGTGCCAGCAGCGTAGAAGTCTCCTATAATTCACCCCTCCACTTT. Protein product: CASSVEVSYNSPLHF. The full variable domain, with the rest looked up from reference TRBV9 and TRBJ1-6, is DSGVTQTPKHLITATGQRVTLRCSPRSGDLSVYWYQQSLDQGLQFLIQYYNGEERAKGNILERFSAQQFPDLHSELNLSSLELGDSALYFCASSVEVSYNSPLHFGNGTRLTVT.

J is TRBJ2-7 and V is TRBV20-1; TRBD2 matches at 7 bases. With 0 bases clipped from V and 2 bases from J, the junction kept 4 bases outside the gene matches. The CDR3 spans 14 residues. CDR1 is DFQATT and CDR2 is SNEGSKA in the germline V gene (reference sequence). The CDR3: CSARDLGGAYEQYV. Here the CDR3 DNA reads TGCAGTGCTAGAGATCTGGGGGGGGCCTACGAGCAGTACGTC.

This clonotype was counted a few times. The chain combines TRBV5-1 with TRBJ1-2; D is undetermined. Germline CDR1 SGHRS, CDR2 YFSETQ. The V and J ends lost 7 bases and 3 bases respectively, with 7 bases between them. CDR3 size: 11 residues. CDR3 nucleotides: TGCGCCAGCGGCGAGGACTATGGCTACACCTTC. Amino acid sequence: CASGEDYGYTF. The whole variable domain, filled in from reference TRBV5-1 and TRBJ1-2, reads KAGVTQTPRYLIKTRGQQVTLSCSPISGHRSVSWYQQTPGQGLQFLFEYFSETQRNKGNFPGRFSGRQFSNSRSEMNVSTLELGDSALYLCASGEDYGYTFGSGTRLTVV.

This chain joins TRBV5-4 and TRBJ2-4; TRBD2 might be the D (7 bases). This CDR3 is 14 amino acids long. The V gene lost 0 bases and the J gene lost 10 bases, with 14 bases spanning the gap. Germline V gene sequence: CDR1 SGHNT, CDR2 YYREEE (reference sequence). The CDR3 region is CASSLAGGIGIQYF. CDR3 DNA: TGTGCCAGCAGCTTGGCGGGGGGCATTGGGATTCAGTACTTC.

The chain recombines TRBV2 with TRBJ2-7; D not resolved. V lost 3 bases and J lost 2, with 11 bases in between. From germline, CDR1 is SNHLY and CDR2 FYNNEI. The CDR3 runs 14 residues. CDR3 nucleotides: TGTGCCAGCAGTGAGGGCCATTCTACCTACGAGCAGTACTTC. Its protein is CASSEGHSTYEQYF.

This clonotype was seen many times. The V call is TRBV5-1, the J call TRBJ2-7; D uncertain. V was trimmed by 4 bases and J by 2 bases, leaving 16 bases between them. This CDR3 is 15 amino acids long. Germline-derived CDR1 and CDR2 are SGHRS and YFSETQ. The DNA for the CDR3 is TGCGCCAGCAGCCATACCCGACGAGACACCTACGAGCAGTACTTC. It yields the protein CASSHTRRDTYEQYF.

The genes are TRBV6-5 and TRBJ2-7, with D possibly being TRBD1 (6 bases). The germline V gene has CDR1 MNHEY and CDR2 SVGAGI. V was cut by 6 bases and J by 0 bases, with 18 bases left in between. This CDR3 is built from 16 residues. The CDR3 DNA sequence: TGTGCCAGCAGATTCCGGGACACCCTACACTCCTACGAGCAGTACTTC. This codes for CASRFRDTLHSYEQYF.

Of note for this clonotype: Germline is not matched at one junction end, which may reflect a read error. The gene calls are TRBV6-6 and TRBJ1-3; D might be TRBD1 (5 bases). Germline V lookup: CDR1 MNHNY, CDR2 SVGAGI (reference sequence). The CDR3 loop spans 12 amino acids. CDR3 sequence reads: CSSRVRGNTIYF. The CDR3 coding sequence is TGTTCCAGCAGGGTGAGAGGAAACACCATATATTTT.

The chain joins TRBV19 to TRBJ2-3, with 8 bases aligning to TRBD1. V was pared by 7 bases and J by 0 bases, with 9 bases of the junction left unmatched. Germline V gene lookup returns CDR1 LNHDA and CDR2 SQIVND (reference sequence). CDR3 length: 16 residues. The CDR3 loop is CASNHRTGPSTDTQYF. The CDR3 nucleotides are TGTGCCAGTAATCACCGGACAGGGCCTAGCACAGATACGCAGTATTTT.

V and J are TRBV18 and TRBJ1-1; 8 bases are shared with TRBD1. J was trimmed by 1 base and V by 6 bases; bases with no gene match: 4. Germline V gene sequence: CDR1 KGHSH, CDR2 LQKENI. This CDR3 has 14 amino acids. CDR3 nucleotide sequence: TGTGCCAGCTCGCAGGACAGGGCGAACACTGAAGCTTTCTTT. Protein product: CASSQDRANTEAFF.

The gene calls are TRBV7-2 and TRBJ1-1, with D perhaps TRBD1 (5 bases). The CDR3 covers 13 residues. Per the germline V gene, CDR1 is SGHTA and CDR2 is FQGNSA. Trimming removed 5 bases at V and 8 bases at J, with 15 bases between. The CDR3 sequence: CASSLERDSEAFF. CDR3 nucleotide sequence: TGTGCCAGCAGCCTTGAAAGGGACTCCGAAGCTTTCTTT.